The present entry profiles one T cell receptor (beta chain) with its context. The source of the sample is a study of cytomegalovirus exposure and HLA in healthy donors. V was trimmed by 3 bases and J by 4 bases, leaving 7 bases between them. The CDR3 sequence is 13 residues long. The V gene's germline CDR1 is SGHVS and CDR2 FQNEAQ. In the PCR, 60 Vbeta and 13 Jbeta primers were used. Generated by immunoSEQ multiplex PCR, the TCRdb table keeps only in-frame clones and is missing some. The sample includes about 160,000 clones, 77% seen only once; the top ten take roughly 3.7%. The receptor's source is a man aged 25 to 40 in good health and CMV-seropositive. The sequencing input was PBMCs. V and J are TRBV7-8 and TRBJ1-5; a possible D gene is TRBD1 (5 bases). This chain's CDR3 is CASSFGGNQPQHF. The CDR3 DNA follows: TGTGCCAGCAGCTTTGGGGGGAATCAGCCCCAGCATTTT.